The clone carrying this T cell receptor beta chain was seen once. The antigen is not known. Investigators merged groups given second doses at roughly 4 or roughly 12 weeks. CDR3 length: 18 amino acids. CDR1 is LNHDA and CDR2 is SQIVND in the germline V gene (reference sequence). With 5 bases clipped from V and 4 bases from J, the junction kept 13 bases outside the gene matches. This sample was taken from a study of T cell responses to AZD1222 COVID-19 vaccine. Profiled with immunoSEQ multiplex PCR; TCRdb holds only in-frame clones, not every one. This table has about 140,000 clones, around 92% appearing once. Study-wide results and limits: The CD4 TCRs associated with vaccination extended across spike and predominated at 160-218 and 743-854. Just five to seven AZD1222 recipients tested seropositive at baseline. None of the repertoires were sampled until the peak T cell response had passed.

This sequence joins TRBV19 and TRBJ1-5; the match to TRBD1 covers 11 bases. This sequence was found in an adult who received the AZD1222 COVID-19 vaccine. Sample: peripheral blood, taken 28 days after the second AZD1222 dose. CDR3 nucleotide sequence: TGTGCCAGTAGTTCCTCGGACAGGGGGCAGGTGAGAAATCAGCCCCAGCATTTT. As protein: CASSSSDRGQVRNQPQHF.